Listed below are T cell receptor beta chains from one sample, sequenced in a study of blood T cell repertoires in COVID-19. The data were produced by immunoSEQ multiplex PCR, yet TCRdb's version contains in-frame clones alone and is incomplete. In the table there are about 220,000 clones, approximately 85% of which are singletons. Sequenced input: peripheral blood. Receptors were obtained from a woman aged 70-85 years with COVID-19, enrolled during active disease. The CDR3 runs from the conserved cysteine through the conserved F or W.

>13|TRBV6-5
CASSKQGALEQFF
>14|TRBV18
CASSPPLAGSEQYF
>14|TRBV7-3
CASSMTGSQETQYF
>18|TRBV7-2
CASSLGIAGGRGPYEQYF
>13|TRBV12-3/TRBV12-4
CASSLGFAGVGTF
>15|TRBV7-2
CASSLGDRAVYEQYF
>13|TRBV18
CASSPNRDSEAFF
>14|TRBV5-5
CASSLDSSGNTIYF
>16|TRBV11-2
CASSSSGSWSKNIQYF
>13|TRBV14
CASSRQSNTEAFF
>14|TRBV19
CASSMGGGAREQFF
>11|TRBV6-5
CASSHNTEAFF
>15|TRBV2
CASRLQGVVNYGYTF
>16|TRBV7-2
CASSRSAGQESNEQFF
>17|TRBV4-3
CASSQGQGAGLDTEAFF
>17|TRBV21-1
CASSALSLDRLTYGYTF
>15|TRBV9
CASSVDSGIYNEQFF
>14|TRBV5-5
CASSLIQTNQPQHF
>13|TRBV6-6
CASRRAGGNTIYF
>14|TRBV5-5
CASSPGHSYYGYTF
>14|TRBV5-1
CASSGGTLFGGYTF
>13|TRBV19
CASSMTLEETQYF
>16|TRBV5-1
CASSRTQGVIYNEQFF
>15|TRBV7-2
CASSLFGGSNTEAFF
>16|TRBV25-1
CASSDSLAAIGETQYF
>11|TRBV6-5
CASYDRGLQYF
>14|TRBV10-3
CAISARQSDSPLHF
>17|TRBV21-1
CASSKVFRREGTDTQYF
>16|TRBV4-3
CASSQGLGGDRYGYTF
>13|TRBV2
CASRLTGNTEAFF
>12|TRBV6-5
CASGEGGQPQHF
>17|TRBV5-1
CASSLEGTGSFIYGYTF
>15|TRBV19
CASSTATGRTGELFF
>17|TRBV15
CATSRDPTGLANEKLFF
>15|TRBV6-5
CASSFSGTGNQPQHF
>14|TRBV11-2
CASSLGGGRDEQYF
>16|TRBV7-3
CASSLMAGGGTDTQYF
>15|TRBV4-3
CASSQAVANTGELFF
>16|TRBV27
CASSPIPGHPFYGYTF
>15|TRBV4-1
CASSPFRGWDQPQHF
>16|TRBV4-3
CASSQEYRGAGEKLFF
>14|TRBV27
CASSLRGWDYGYTF
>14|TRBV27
CASSAGQGRQPQHF
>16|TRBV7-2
CASSARDRDSGNTIYF
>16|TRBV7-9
CASTTFQGPVNSPLHF
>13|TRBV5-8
CASSLETTGPQHF
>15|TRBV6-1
CASSNGGIGREKLFF
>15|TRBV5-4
CASSPRQGAGETQYF
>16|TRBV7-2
CASSLGRDSFNYGYTF
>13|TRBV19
CASTSGDSQPQHF
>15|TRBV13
CASSLGWYAGSPLHF
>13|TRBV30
CAWGTGGPYGYTF
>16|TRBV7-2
CASSSRTGRAVAEAFF
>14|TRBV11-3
CASSRQGGGYGYTF
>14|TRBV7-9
CASSPRGGSTEAFF